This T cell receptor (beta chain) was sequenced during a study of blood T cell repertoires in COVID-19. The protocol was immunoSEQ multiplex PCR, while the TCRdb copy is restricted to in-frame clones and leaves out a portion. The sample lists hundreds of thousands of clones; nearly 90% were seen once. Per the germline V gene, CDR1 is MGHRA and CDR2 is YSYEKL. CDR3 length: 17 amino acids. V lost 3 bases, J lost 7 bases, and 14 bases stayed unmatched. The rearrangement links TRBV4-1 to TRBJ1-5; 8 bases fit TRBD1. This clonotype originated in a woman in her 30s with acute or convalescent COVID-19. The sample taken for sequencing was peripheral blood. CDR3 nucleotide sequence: TGCGCCAGCAGCCATGCACAGGACAGGGAGGTTGGACAGCCCCAGCATTTT. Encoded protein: CASSHAQDREVGQPQHF.